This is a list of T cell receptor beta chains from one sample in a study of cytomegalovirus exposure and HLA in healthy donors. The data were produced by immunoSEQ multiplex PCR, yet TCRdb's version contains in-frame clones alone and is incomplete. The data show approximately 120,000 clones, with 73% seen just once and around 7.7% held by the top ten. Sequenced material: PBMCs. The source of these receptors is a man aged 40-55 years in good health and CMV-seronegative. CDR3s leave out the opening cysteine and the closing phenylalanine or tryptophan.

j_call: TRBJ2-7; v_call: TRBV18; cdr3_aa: ASSPLAGGSYEQY
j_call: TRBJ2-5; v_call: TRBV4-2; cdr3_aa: ASSPSSDKGRLGQY
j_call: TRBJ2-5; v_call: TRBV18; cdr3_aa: ASSLNRGQETQY
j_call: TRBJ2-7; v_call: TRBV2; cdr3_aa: ASSVWGGSYEQY
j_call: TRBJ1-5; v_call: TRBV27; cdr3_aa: ASPLGQRPNNQPQH
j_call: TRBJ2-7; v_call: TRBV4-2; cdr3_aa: ASSPQDSLLNEQY
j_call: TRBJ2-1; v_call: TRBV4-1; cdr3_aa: ASSQVRPSGGPAGYNEQF
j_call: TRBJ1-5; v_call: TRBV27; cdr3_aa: ASGIVGNQPQH
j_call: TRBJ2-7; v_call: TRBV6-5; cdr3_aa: ASSYAWGQGAREQY
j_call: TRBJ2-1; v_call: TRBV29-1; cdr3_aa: SVDFQSSYNEQF
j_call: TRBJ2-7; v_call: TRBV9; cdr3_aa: ASSVGAGQGVREQY
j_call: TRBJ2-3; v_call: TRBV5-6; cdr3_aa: ASSLFAGRDTQY
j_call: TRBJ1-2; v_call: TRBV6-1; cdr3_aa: ASSVDTGALYGYT
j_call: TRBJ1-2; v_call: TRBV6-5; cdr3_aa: ASSYSRVVRGYT